Presented here are 7 T cell receptor beta chains from one specimen sequenced in a study of blood T cell repertoires in COVID-19. The method was immunoSEQ multiplex PCR; TCRdb's version includes in-frame clones alone and lacks a portion of them. The sample yields about 260,000 clones, approximately 89% seen once. The sample taken for sequencing was PBMCs or T cells enriched from blood (not recorded which). The receptors were sampled from a woman between 40 and 55 years old with acute COVID-19.

This sequence joins TRBV29-1 and TRBJ2-3; 9 bases line up with TRBD2. The junction had 2 bases not matched to a gene; V was cut back by 6 bases and J by 1 base. Germline-derived CDR1 and CDR2 are SQVTM and ANQGSEA. The CDR3 consists of 13 residues. CDR3 sequence (DNA): TGCAGCGTGAGGACTAGCGGCACAGATACGCAGTATTTT. Its protein product is CSVRTSGTDTQYF.

In this sample, this clone turned up once. This chain connects TRBV28 to TRBJ1-2; no reliable D call. The germline V gene has CDR1 MDHEN and CDR2 SYDVKM. Trimming took 6 bases from V and 3 from J, leaving 11 bases between them. The length of the CDR3 is 13 residues. The CDR3 region is CASRSGIDYGYTF. DNA for the CDR3: TGTGCCAGCAGGTCCGGGATCGACTATGGCTACACCTTC.

This clone occurred once. In nucleotides, the CDR3 is TGTGCCAGCAGACCGGACCAGAGCGGGAAAGCTTTCTTT. Protein: CASRPDQSGKAFF. The genes are TRBV2 and TRBJ1-1; D is undetermined. V was shortened by 6 bases and J by 9 bases, with 17 bases between the two germline ends. The CDR3 consists of 13 residues. Per the germline V gene, CDR1 is SNHLY and CDR2 is FYNNEI.

This rearrangement joins TRBV3-1 (or the pseudogene TRBV3-2) to TRBJ1-5; TRBD1 matches 7 bases. There are 14 residues in the CDR3. CDR1 LGHDT and CDR2 YNNKEL come from the germline V gene (reference sequence). Germline trimming cut 4 bases from V and 2 bases from J; bases unmatched to any gene: 2. CDR3 coding DNA: TGTGCCAGCAGCCTCGGACAGGGCAATCAGCCCCAGCATTTT. Protein sequence: CASSLGQGNQPQHF.

The J gene is TRBJ1-1, the V gene TRBV7-9, with TRBD1 matching over 10 bases. This CDR3 is built from 15 residues. J lost 5 bases, V lost 5 bases, and 8 bases had no gene match. Germline V lookup: CDR1 SEHNR, CDR2 FQNEAQ (reference sequence). CDR3 sequence (DNA): TGTGCCAGCAGCCCGCGGGACAGGGGCTTTACTGAAGCTTTCTTT. It yields the protein CASSPRDRGFTEAFF.

The rearrangement joins TRBV28 to TRBJ2-1, with D maybe TRBD1 (6 bases). The germline V and J ends were trimmed by 6 bases and 12 bases, with 21 bases remaining between them. There are 14 residues in the CDR3. Per germline, CDR1 MDHEN and CDR2 SYDVKM. The CDR3 spells CASSRDKFVRGQFF. The CDR3 DNA reads TGTGCCAGCAGCCGGGACAAGTTTGTAAGGGGGCAGTTCTTC.

The V and J genes are TRBV10-3 and TRBJ1-3, with 7 bases that match TRBD1. V gave up 1 base and J gave up 4 bases; unmatched junction bases: 10. The CDR3 extends over 17 amino acids. Germline V lookup: CDR1 ENHRY, CDR2 SYGVKD. The CDR3 DNA sequence: TGTGCCATCAGTGAGTGGGATGGGACAGTCAGAGGAAACACCATATATTTT. Its protein product is CAISEWDGTVRGNTIYF.